The 28 T cell receptor beta chains presented below share a single source sample, sequenced in a study of T cells in tuberculosis. This table comes from immunoSEQ multiplex PCR, and its TCRdb copy is limited to in-frame clones, with some not included. The table has about 23,000 clones, more than 95% seen once; the top ten hold more than 5%. Sequencing used PBMCs. The source of these receptors is a donor between 10 and 35 years old with latent tuberculosis or without tuberculosis infection.

Here the CDR3 reads CAWRPTRNTEAFF. CDR3 nucleotides: TGTGCCTGGAGACCGACAAGGAACACTGAAGCTTTCTTT. The chain links TRBV30 to TRBJ1-1; D unresolved. The CDR3 has 13 amino acids. Germline V gene lookup returns CDR1 GTSNPN and CDR2 SVGIG (reference sequence). V lost 3 bases and J 1 base, leaving 9 bases between the germline ends.

The chain carries TRBV4-3 and TRBJ2-1; 8 nucleotides line up with TRBD2. The CDR3 has 15 amino acids. Germline lookup yields CDR1 LGHNA and CDR2 YSLEER. After removal of 2 bases from V and 0 bases from J, the junction contained 0 bases not matched to a gene. The CDR3 is CASSQSGGSYNEQFF. CDR3 nucleotides: TGCGCCAGCAGCCAAAGCGGGGGCTCCTACAATGAGCAGTTCTTC.

V is TRBV14 and J is TRBJ2-2; TRBD1 matches at 8 bases. Unmatched junction bases numbered 15, after V lost 4 bases and J lost 5 bases. There are 18 residues in the CDR3. CDR1 is SGHDN and CDR2 is FVKESK in the germline V gene. The CDR3 is CASSPYFGQGNSTGELFF. CDR3 bases: TGTGCCAGCAGCCCCTACTTTGGACAGGGAAATTCAACCGGGGAGCTGTTTTTT.

The chain couples TRBV25-1 to TRBJ2-7, with a possible D match to TRBD2 (6 bases). The ends were cut back, 3 bases at V and 6 bases at J, with 9 bases in the middle. The CDR3 is made up of 12 amino acids. CDR1 and CDR2 from the germline V gene are MGHDK and SYGVNS. CDR3 sequence: CASSDPGVEQYF. The CDR3 DNA follows: TGTGCCAGCAGTGATCCGGGGGTCGAGCAGTACTTC.

This clone has a single count. The J gene is TRBJ2-1, the V gene TRBV5-1, with D maybe TRBD2 (6 bases). The V end was cut by 0 bases, the J end by 5 bases, with 15 bases between. The CDR3 covers 16 residues. Germline loops: CDR1 SGHRS, CDR2 YFSETQ. CDR3 DNA sequence: TGCGCCAGCAGCTTGGGCGGGGTACACCCGAACAATGAGCAGTTCTTC. Translation gives CASSLGGVHPNNEQFF. The full variable domain, its missing parts supplied by reference TRBV5-1 and TRBJ2-1, is KAGVTQTPRYLIKTRGQQVTLSCSPISGHRSVSWYQQTPGQGLQFLFEYFSETQRNKGNFPGRFSGRQFSNSRSEMNVSTLELGDSALYLCASSLGGVHPNNEQFFGPGTRLTVL.

J is TRBJ1-5 and V is TRBV25-1; D gene ambiguous. The CDR3 loop spans 14 amino acids. Trimming removed 2 bases from V and 4 bases from J, with 9 bases in between. The germline CDR1 and CDR2 sequences are MGHDK and SYGVNS. The CDR3 DNA reads TGTGCCAGCAGTGAAGGAGGAGGGAATCAGCCCCAGCATTTT. Translating gives CASSEGGGNQPQHF.

V gene TRBV7-2 combines with J gene TRBJ2-2, with a tentative D call TRBD2 (5 bases). Germline V lookup: CDR1 SGHTA, CDR2 FQGNSA. The CDR3 totals 15 residues. V was cut by 3 bases and J by 4 bases, with 12 bases left in between. The DNA for the CDR3 is TGTGCCAGCAGCTTCCTGACGGGAAGCACCGGGGAGCTGTTTTTT. This sequence encodes CASSFLTGSTGELFF.

The table lists this clone with a count of one. This chain links TRBV5-8 with TRBJ2-1; 7 bases map to TRBD1. The length of the CDR3 is 15 residues. The J segment lost 5 bases and the V segment lost 4 bases, leaving 9 bases of the junction unmatched. CDR1 SGHTS and CDR2 YDEGEE come from the germline V gene. CDR3 in amino acids: CASSIRGFGDNEQFF. DNA of the CDR3: TGTGCCAGCAGCATCAGGGGGTTTGGAGACAATGAGCAGTTCTTC.

The chain joins TRBV6-1 to TRBJ2-1, with 10 bases identical to TRBD2. From germline, CDR1 is MNHNS and CDR2 SASEGT. The J segment lost 2 bases and the V segment lost 2 bases, leaving 3 bases of the junction unmatched. CDR3 length equals 16 residues. The CDR3 is CASSEMLAGAYNEQFF. The CDR3 region has the DNA TGTGCCAGCAGTGAAATGCTAGCGGGGGCCTACAATGAGCAGTTCTTC.

The rearrangement joins TRBV7-2 to TRBJ1-5, with 7 nucleotides matching TRBD1. This CDR3 is 15 amino acids long. Germline V gene sequence: CDR1 SGHTA, CDR2 FQGNSA. Trimming at V came to 1 base and at J to 5 bases, leaving 5 bases not matched to a gene. CDR3 residues: CASSLGQGSYQPQHF. In DNA, the CDR3 is TGTGCCAGCAGCTTAGGACAGGGTTCATATCAGCCCCAGCATTTT.

The V and J genes are TRBV11-2 and TRBJ2-7; 10 bases fit TRBD1. Germline trimming cut 6 bases from V and 2 bases from J; bases unmatched to any gene: 16. Per the germline V gene, CDR1 is SGHAT and CDR2 is FQNNGV. The CDR3 loop spans 18 amino acids. The CDR3 reads CASRQALGQGVVTYEQYF. The CDR3 DNA reads TGTGCCAGCAGACAAGCACTCGGACAGGGGGTCGTAACCTACGAGCAGTACTTC.

The chain employs TRBV25-1 and TRBJ1-1, with D possibly being TRBD1 (6 bases). CDR3 length equals 17 residues. Germline V gives CDR1 MGHDK, CDR2 SYGVNS. Trimming stripped 3 bases from V and 4 bases from J, with 21 bases between. For the CDR3, the DNA is TGTGCCAGCAGTGACCCCGAGGGGGAAGTGAGGGGCACTGAAGCTTTCTTT. Translation: CASSDPEGEVRGTEAFF. The full variable domain, with the rest looked up from reference TRBV25-1 and TRBJ1-1, is EADIYQTPRYLVIGTGKKITLECSQTMGHDKMYWYQQDPGMELHLIHYSYGVNSTEKGDLSSESTVSRIRTEHFPLTLESARPSHTSQYLCASSDPEGEVRGTEAFFGQGTRLTVV.

This CDR3 is CASAGDFSPLHF. The CDR3 coding sequence is TGTGCCAGTGCGGGGGACTTTTCACCCCTCCACTTT. The chain carries TRBV19 and TRBJ1-6, with a possible D match to TRBD1 (5 bases). CDR3 length: 12 amino acids. Trimming left V 8 bases short and J 9 bases short, with 11 bases between. The germline gives CDR1 LNHDA, CDR2 SQIVND (reference sequence).

V usage is TRBV7-2 and J usage is TRBJ1-5, with TRBD1 as a possible D gene (6 bases). The CDR3 is 15 residues long. V lost 6 bases, J lost 2 bases, and 14 bases lay in between. Germline lookup yields CDR1 SGHTA and CDR2 FQGNSA. The CDR3 coding sequence is TGTGCCAGCAGGCGGATAGGGGGGGGCAATCAGCCCCAGCATTTT. Translated, it gives CASRRIGGGNQPQHF.

This chain uses TRBV11-2 with TRBJ2-1; 10 bases line up with TRBD2. Germline V gives CDR1 SGHAT, CDR2 FQNNGV. V trimming: 3 bases; J trimming: 4 bases; junction bases outside the gene matches: 6. The CDR3 contains 16 residues. The DNA of the CDR3 is TGTGCCAGCAGCTTGGGACTAGCGCATCTTTACAATGAGCAGTTCTTC. Residues: CASSLGLAHLYNEQFF. Filled out from reference TRBV11-2 and TRBJ2-1, the complete variable domain reads EAGVAQSPRYKIIEKRQSVAFWCNPISGHATLYWYQQILGQGPKLLIQFQNNGVVDDSQLPKDRFSAERLKGVDSTLKIQPAKLEDSAVYLCASSLGLAHLYNEQFFGPGTRLTVL.

The CDR3 protein is CASSFSGGSYEQYF. CDR3 bases: TGCGCCAGCAGCTTTAGCGGGGGCTCCTACGAGCAGTACTTC. The J gene is TRBJ2-7, the V gene TRBV5-1, with 9 bases that match TRBD2. Trimming took 2 bases from V and 0 from J; bases not matched to a gene: 0. The germline V gene encodes CDR1 SGHRS and CDR2 YFSETQ. This CDR3 has 14 amino acids.

The V and J genes are TRBV4-1 and TRBJ2-1, with 7 bases that match TRBD2. After removal of 0 bases from V and 7 bases from J, the junction contained 12 bases not matched to a gene. The germline V gene encodes CDR1 MGHRA and CDR2 YSYEKL. The CDR3 extends over 17 amino acids. CDR3 sequence reads: CASSQDPLRGRLNEQFF. The DNA of the CDR3 is TGCGCCAGCAGCCAAGATCCCCTTCGCGGGAGACTAAATGAGCAGTTCTTC.

J is TRBJ2-1 and V is TRBV6-1; possibly TRBD2 for D (6 bases). The CDR3 is made up of 15 amino acids. From germline, CDR1 is MNHNS and CDR2 SASEGT. Trimming stripped 8 bases from V and 2 bases from J, with 16 bases between. CDR3 loop: CASDYRESPYNEQFF. CDR3 nucleotide sequence: TGTGCCAGCGATTATCGGGAGTCGCCCTACAATGAGCAGTTCTTC.

This clone was observed once. The chain employs TRBV9 and TRBJ1-1, with a possible D match to TRBD1 (6 bases). The germline V gene has CDR1 SGDLS and CDR2 YYNGEE. This CDR3 spans 18 amino acids. The V end lost 4 bases, the J end lost 0 bases, and 22 bases lay between the germline ends. CDR3 DNA sequence: TGTGCCAGCAGCCCCCTGGGGGCAGGGGCCCTCATGAACACTGAAGCTTTCTTT. Translated: CASSPLGAGALMNTEAFF.

The J gene is TRBJ1-6, the V gene TRBV7-9; D ambiguous. CDR1 and CDR2 from the germline V gene are SEHNR and FQNEAQ (reference sequence). The CDR3 is 15 residues long. The V end was cut by 2 bases, the J end by 4 bases, with 9 bases between. This chain's CDR3 is CASSLITGYNSPLHF. DNA for the CDR3: TGTGCCAGCAGCTTAATAACCGGGTATAATTCACCCCTCCACTTT. Variable domain in full (rest from reference TRBV7-9 and TRBJ1-6): DTGVSQNPRHKITKRGQNVTFRCDPISEHNRLYWYRQTLGQGPEFLTYFQNEAQLEKSRLLSDRFSAERPKGSFSTLEIQRTEQGDSAMYLCASSLITGYNSPLHFGNGTRLTVT.

V usage is TRBV19 and J usage is TRBJ2-7, with TRBD2 matching over 14 bases. V trimming: 8 bases; J trimming: 2 bases; junction bases outside the gene matches: 8. The CDR3 contains 16 residues. The germline V gene encodes CDR1 LNHDA and CDR2 SQIVND (reference sequence). The CDR3 reads CASGGLAGAYTYEQYF. The CDR3 nucleotides read TGTGCCAGTGGGGGACTAGCGGGAGCATACACCTACGAGCAGTACTTC.

The count of this clone is one. The J gene is TRBJ1-3, the V gene TRBV15; D is uncertain. From germline, CDR1 is LNHNV and CDR2 YYDKDF (reference sequence). V was cut by 0 bases and J by 0 bases, with 6 bases left in between. The CDR3 consists of 15 residues. CDR3 amino acids: CATSRDLGSGNTIYF. The CDR3 DNA follows: TGTGCCACCAGCAGAGATCTCGGCTCTGGAAACACCATATATTTT.

The rearrangement links TRBV5-1 to TRBJ2-7; 7 positions agree with TRBD1. This CDR3 comprises 10 residues. Germline lookup yields CDR1 SGHRS and CDR2 YFSETQ. CDR3 sequence: CATRKQGSGV. In nucleotides, the CDR3 is TGCGCCACTCGGAAACAGGGGAGTGGAGTC.

The gene calls are TRBV2 and TRBJ2-7; the D gene is possibly TRBD1 (7 bases). The germline V gene encodes CDR1 SNHLY and CDR2 FYNNEI. This CDR3 is built from 16 residues. V was cut by 6 bases and J by 3 bases, with 21 bases left in between. This CDR3 reads CASREGTARPYYEQYF. The DNA for the CDR3 is TGTGCCAGCAGGGAGGGGACAGCCAGGCCATACTACGAGCAGTACTTC.

The chain links TRBV18 to TRBJ2-2; no clear D gene. The ends were cut back, 6 bases at V and 0 bases at J, with 14 bases in the middle. This CDR3 region has 16 residues. Germline CDR1 and CDR2: KGHSH and LQKENI. The DNA for the CDR3 is TGTGCCAGCTCCCCTCTTCCTAGAGCGAACACCGGGGAGCTGTTTTTT. Its protein product is CASSPLPRANTGELFF.

This chain links TRBV5-6 with TRBJ2-5; tentative D call: TRBD2 (5 bases). The CDR3 consists of 12 residues. From germline, CDR1 is SGHDT and CDR2 YYEEEE. Trimming took 3 bases from V and 5 from J, leaving 8 bases between them. CDR3 loop: CASSSSGETQYF. Here the CDR3 DNA reads TGTGCCAGCAGCTCCTCGGGGGAGACCCAGTACTTC. Filled out from reference TRBV5-6 and TRBJ2-5, the complete variable domain reads DAGVTQSPTHLIKTRGQQVTLRCSPKSGHDTVSWYQQALGQGPQFIFQYYEEEERQRGNFPDRFSGHQFPNYSSELNVNALLLGDSALYLCASSSSGETQYFGPGTRLLVL.

The chain employs TRBV29-1 and TRBJ1-3; 7 bases line up with TRBD1. V was clipped by 7 bases and J by 1 base; unmatched bases: 4. Germline CDR1 and CDR2: SQVTM and ANQGSEA. The CDR3 is 13 residues long. The CDR3 DNA reads TGCAGCGGGGGGACAGCTTCTGGAAACACCATATATTTT. Translation gives CSGGTASGNTIYF. Filled out from reference TRBV29-1 and TRBJ1-3, the complete variable domain reads SAVISQKPSRDICQRGTSLTIQCQVDSQVTMMFWYRQQPGQSLTLIATANQGSEATYESGFVIDKFPISRPNLTFSTLTVSNMSPEDSSIYLCSGGTASGNTIYFGEGSWLTVV.

CDR3 sequence reads: CASSVASYNEQFF. CDR3 sequence (DNA): TGTGCCAGCAGCGTAGCTAGCTACAATGAGCAGTTCTTC. The chain links TRBV9 to TRBJ2-1; D is unresolved. The CDR3 totals 13 residues. Trimming pared 0 bases from V and 3 bases from J, leaving 4 bases between. Germline V lookup: CDR1 SGDLS, CDR2 YYNGEE.